The clone carrying this TCR beta chain occurred once. The antigen is not known. This sample was included in a study of CD8+ T cells in alopecia areata. Treatment of the sample: oral pan-JAK inhibitor, 5-10 mg twice daily. It was from alopecia areata patients that lesional scalp punch biopsies and peripheral blood were collected. RNA was extracted and reverse transcribed into cDNA as the sequencing template. Clones were sequenced by immunoSEQ multiplex PCR, and TCRdb holds only the in-frame ones, with some missing. The table lists about 190,000 clones, about three fifths of them singletons. V lost 6 bases and J lost 2; bases outside the gene matches: 9. Germline loops: CDR1 MDHEN, CDR2 SYDVKM. The length of the CDR3 is 15 residues. Study-level points and caveats: TCR sharing across patients was less clear than in mice, possibly HLA-related.

The specimen was CD4+ T cells sorted from blood, collected at week 4, from a patient treated with tofacitinib. V gene TRBV28 combines with J gene TRBJ2-7, with TRBD1 identical over 8 bases. The receptor comes from a human donor with alopecia areata. CDR3 region: CASRQGTGAAYEQYF. The CDR3 nucleotides read TGTGCCAGCAGACAAGGGACAGGCGCTGCCTACGAGCAGTACTTC.